This paragraph reports one T cell receptor (beta chain). The sample belongs to a study of blood T cell repertoires in COVID-19. About the research overall: Samples came from the United States, Italy and Spain, spanning acute and convalescent COVID-19. PBMCs, B-cell-depleted T cells, or T cells provided the cDNA or gDNA that made up the material.

Methods used by the authors: The assay estimated nucleated cells by amplifying reference gene primers. Repertoires were generated with immunoSEQ multiplex PCR, while TCRdb's copy carries only in-frame clones and drops some. The V and J calls and clone size were taken over from that table, and D and trimming were inferred from the DNA. The table has 100,000 or so clones, about four fifths seen once. The CDR3 consists of 13 residues. The V gene's germline CDR1 is SGHTA and CDR2 FQGNSA. V lost 1 base, J lost 6 bases, and 3 bases stayed unmatched. V and J are TRBV7-2 and TRBJ2-7, with 7 positions matching TRBD1. The sample taken for sequencing was peripheral blood. The receptor's source is a man of 80 years or more with acute or convalescent COVID-19. CDR3: CASSLEGAREQYF. The CDR3 DNA sequence: TGTGCCAGCAGCTTAGAGGGGGCTCGCGAGCAGTACTTC.